The 6 T cell receptor beta chains given below trace back to one sample, sequenced in a study of T cells in women clearing cervical HPV infection. Sequencing used immunoSEQ multiplex PCR; TCRdb keeps in-frame clones, though not all of them. The sample table sets out just under 35,000 clones. The sequenced material came from blood buffy coat. All receptors come from a woman between 18 and 69 years old with a cervical HPV16 infection that either progressed to CIN3+ or cleared (not recorded which).

As to this clone: The sequenced fragment ends 3 residues before the CDR3 boundary, so the rest is inferred from the germline J gene. This sequence joins TRBV7-2 and TRBJ2-1; possibly TRBD2 for D (6 bases). V shed 1 base and J shed 4 bases, with 11 bases lying between them. Per germline, CDR1 SGHTA and CDR2 FQGNSA. The CDR3 extends over 15 amino acids. Partial CDR3 DNA: TGTGCCAGCAGCTTAGGCCCGGGGGTGTACAATGAG. Translating it yields CASSLGPGVYNE. In full, the CDR3 is CASSLGPGVYNEQFF.

As regards this clone: From the germline J gene comes the end of the CDR3, since the read stops 3 residues before it. This chain joins TRBV2 and TRBJ2-1; 7 bases are shared with TRBD2. Germline trimming cut 7 bases from V and 2 bases from J; bases unmatched to any gene: 5. This CDR3 is 14 amino acids long. The V gene's germline CDR1 is SNHLY and CDR2 FYNNEI. The CDR3 DNA, read in part, is TGTGCCAGCAAGGGCGGGAGCACCTACAATGAG. Its protein product is CASKGGSTYNE. The entire CDR3 reads CASKGGSTYNEQFF.

About this clone itself: The read terminates 3 residues ahead of where the CDR3 ends, so the germline J gene completes it. The chain joins TRBV2 to TRBJ2-3; 7 nucleotides agree with TRBD1. The CDR3 is 13 amino acids. Germline CDR1 and CDR2: SNHLY and FYNNEI. The CDR3 sequence: CASRVQGNQPQYF. The sequenced CDR3 bases are TGTGCCAGCAGGGTACAGGGGAACCAGCCG.

To note about this clone: The read halts 3 residues ahead of the CDR3 end, with the missing end drawn from the germline J gene. The sample contains more than one DNA sequence encoding this CDR3. The chain carries TRBV9 and TRBJ1-6; maybe TRBD1 (6 bases). The CDR3 spans 14 residues. In germline, CDR1 is SGDLS, CDR2 YYNGEE. The V end was cut by 0 bases, the J end by 7 bases, with 8 bases between. The CDR3 reads CASSVGTGNSPLHF. The sequenced CDR3 bases are TGTGCCAGCAGCGTAGGAACAGGGAATTCACCC.

Note on this clone: The sequence runs out 3 residues before the end of the CDR3; the remainder is reconstructed from the germline J gene. The rearrangement joins TRBV7-8 to TRBJ2-7; D remains ambiguous. The germline V gene has CDR1 SGHVS and CDR2 FQNEAQ. Trimming left V 0 bases short and J 0 bases short, with 6 bases between. There are 14 residues in the CDR3. This CDR3 is CASSLARSSYEQYF. The CDR3 bases that were read are TGTGCCAGCAGCTTAGCCAGGAGCTCCTACGAG.

Comments on this clone: The CDR3 goes on 3 residues after the read ends, and that part is filled in from the germline J gene. The chain combines TRBV29-1 with TRBJ2-1, with 11 bases identical to TRBD2. The CDR3 is made up of 15 amino acids. Germline V gene sequence: CDR1 SQVTM, CDR2 ANQGSEA. The J segment lost 1 base and the V segment lost 3 bases, leaving 2 bases of the junction unmatched. The sequenced part of the CDR3 DNA is TGCAGCGTTGAGGGGACTAGCGGATCCTACAATGAG. Residues: CSVEGTSGSYNE. The whole CDR3 is CSVEGTSGSYNEQFF.